Reported below is one T cell receptor beta chain. Antigen: not known. Cyclophosphamide on days +3 and +4 followed busulfan-fludarabine conditioning and a marrow graft. The source of the sample is a study of T cells after posttransplantation cyclophosphamide. Per the germline V gene, CDR1 is LNHDA and CDR2 is SQIVND (reference sequence). Trimming removed 4 bases from V and 0 bases from J; junction bases left unmatched: 8. The length of the CDR3 is 17 residues. Findings and limits, study-wide: Later blood repertoires were often dominated by clones from the donor CD8+ memory compartment. Recipient CMV seropositivity and CMV reactivation strongly tracked TRB clonality.

Method: immunoSEQ multiplex PCR; TCRdb's copy keeps in-frame clones and lacks some. This table holds around 10,000 clones, 80% to 90% found once. This TCR was sampled from a female patient aged 50 to 65 who received an allogeneic stem cell transplant from a related donor, was CMV-positive, and had no GVHD. Some T cells may possibly be graft donor cells. The source material was PBMCs, sampled after allogeneic stem cell transplant with posttransplant cyclophosphamide. The V and J genes are TRBV19 and TRBJ1-2; 10 bases align to TRBD1. CDR3 in DNA: TGTGCCAGTAGTACGCCGGGACAGGGGAATCCTAACTATGGCTACACCTTC. Protein: CASSTPGQGNPNYGYTF.